The rows below give T cell receptor beta chains drawn from one sample of a study of Graves' ophthalmopathy and Graves' hyperthyroidism. TCRdb used MiXCR to reprocess the multiplex PCR reads, holding one entry per CDR3 protein. In the table there are some 1.1 million distinct CDR3 sequences, about two fifths of which are singletons. Sequencing was performed on peripheral blood or thyroid tissue (not recorded which). The receptors derive from an adult man with Graves' hyperthyroidism. Both conserved end residues are part of each CDR3. A D gene is named only where the DNA matches it firmly. Only some rows state a clone size, as once, few, many or a class for expanded clones.

>many|-|TRBJ1-5|TRBV20-1
TGCAGTGCTAGGGAACAGCTACCTAATCAGCCCCAGCATTTT
CSAREQLPNQPQHF
>-|-|TRBJ1-5|TRBV2
TGTGCTAGAGTGCAGGGAGATCAGCCCCAGCATTTT
CARVQGDQPQHF
>-|-|TRBJ1-6|TRBV5-4
TGTGCCAGCAGCCCCAAAACCCATAATTCACCCCTCCACTTT
CASSPKTHNSPLHF
>many|-|TRBJ1-6|TRBV6-6
TGTGCCAGCAGGGAAGGACAGTCTAGTTCACCCCTCCACTTT
CASREGQSSSPLHF
>many|-|TRBJ2-7|TRBV25-1
TGTGCCAGCAGTGAAGTAGGGGGCTCCTACGAGCAGTACTTC
CASSEVGGSYEQYF
>-|-|TRBJ1-2|TRBV27
TGTGCCAGCAGTGGCGGGACGTGGGGCTATGGCTACACCTTC
CASSGGTWGYGYTF
>-|-|TRBJ2-7|TRBV5-1
TGCGCCAGCAGCTTGGGGGACCGGAGTCCAATCTCCTACGAGCAGTACTTC
CASSLGDRSPISYEQYF
>many|-|TRBJ2-5|TRBV6-5
TGTGCCAGTGGGACTCCCCCAGAGACCCAGTACTTC
CASGTPPETQYF
>-|TRBD2|TRBJ2-7|TRBV25-1
TGCGCCAGCAGTGCCGGACTAGCCCTCCTCTACGAGCAGTACTTC
CASSAGLALLYEQYF
>few|-|TRBJ2-7|TRBV6-5
TGTGCCAGCAGTTCTACTCGGGACGGAACCTACGAGCAGTACTTC
CASSSTRDGTYEQYF
>many|-|TRBJ2-6|TRBV10-1
TGCGCCAGCAGAGCAGACGGGGCCAACGTCCTGACTTTC
CASRADGANVLTF
>-|TRBD1|TRBJ1-2|TRBV20-1
TGCAGTGCTAGACTGCCCGCCTCCGGGACAGTTAACTATGGCTACACCTTC
CSARLPASGTVNYGYTF